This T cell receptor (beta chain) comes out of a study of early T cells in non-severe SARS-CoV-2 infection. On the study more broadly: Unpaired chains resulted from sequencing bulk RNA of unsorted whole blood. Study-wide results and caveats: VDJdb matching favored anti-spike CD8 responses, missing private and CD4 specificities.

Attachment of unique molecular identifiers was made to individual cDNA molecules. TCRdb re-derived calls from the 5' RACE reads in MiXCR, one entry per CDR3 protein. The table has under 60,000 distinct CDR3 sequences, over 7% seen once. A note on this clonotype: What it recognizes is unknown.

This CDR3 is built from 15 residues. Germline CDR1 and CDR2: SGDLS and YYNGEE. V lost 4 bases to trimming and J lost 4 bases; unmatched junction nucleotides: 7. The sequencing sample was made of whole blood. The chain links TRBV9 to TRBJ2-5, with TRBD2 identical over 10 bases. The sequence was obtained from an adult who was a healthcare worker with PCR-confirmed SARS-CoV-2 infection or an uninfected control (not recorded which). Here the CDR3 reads CASSPHQRGGETQYF. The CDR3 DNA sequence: TGTGCCAGCAGCCCCCACCAGCGGGGGGGAGAGACCCAGTACTTC. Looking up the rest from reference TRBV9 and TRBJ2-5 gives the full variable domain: DSGVTQTPKHLITATGQRVTLRCSPRSGDLSVYWYQQSLDQGLQFLIQYYNGEERAKGNILERFSAQQFPDLHSELNLSSLELGDSALYFCASSPHQRGGETQYFGPGTRLLVL.